A selection of T cell receptor beta chains follows, all from one sample in a study of control samples from healthy donors and cancer patients. The data were produced by immunoSEQ multiplex PCR, yet TCRdb's version contains in-frame clones alone and is incomplete. The sample records about 130,000 clones, around nine tenths being singletons. The sequenced sample consisted of blood. These TCRs come from a man between 50 and 59 years old in good health. Each CDR3 is given with its conserved first and last residue. Each record gives: D gene, J gene, clone size, V gene, CDR3 length, CDR3 DNA, CDR3 protein. D genes are given only for firm matches. The size of a clone is reported for some rows only, either as once, few or many, or as a class for expanded clones.

d_gene: TRBD1
j_gene: TRBJ2-1
abundance: .
v_gene: TRBV30
len: 13
CDR3nt: TGTGCCTGGAGCGGGACAGAACACAATGAGCAGTTCTTC
CDR3aa: CAWSGTEHNEQFF

d_gene: .
j_gene: TRBJ2-1
abundance: .
v_gene: TRBV2
len: 12
CDR3nt: TGTGCCAGCAGTGAGGGGTACAATGAGCAGTTCTTC
CDR3aa: CASSEGYNEQFF

d_gene: TRBD1
j_gene: TRBJ2-7
abundance: .
v_gene: TRBV5-4
len: 14
CDR3nt: TGTGCCAGCAGCAACCCGGGACAGCCCTACGAGCAGTACTTC
CDR3aa: CASSNPGQPYEQYF

d_gene: .
j_gene: TRBJ2-7
abundance: .
v_gene: TRBV28
len: 14
CDR3nt: TGTGCCAGTAAATTGACTAGGGGCTCCTACGAGCAGTACTTC
CDR3aa: CASKLTRGSYEQYF

d_gene: TRBD1
j_gene: TRBJ2-2
abundance: once
v_gene: TRBV7-3
len: 15
CDR3nt: TGTGCCAGCAGCTTACCGGGACAGGGCACCGGGGAGCTGTTTTTT
CDR3aa: CASSLPGQGTGELFF

d_gene: .
j_gene: TRBJ2-2
abundance: .
v_gene: TRBV18
len: 13
CDR3nt: TGTGCCAGCTCACACCGGGGGTCCGGGGAGCTGTTTTTT
CDR3aa: CASSHRGSGELFF

d_gene: TRBD2
j_gene: TRBJ2-1
abundance: .
v_gene: TRBV5-4
len: 16
CDR3nt: TGTGCCAGCAGCTTCCTTTCTAGCGGGGGGGAGAATGAGCAGTTCTTC
CDR3aa: CASSFLSSGGENEQFF

d_gene: .
j_gene: TRBJ1-6
abundance: .
v_gene: TRBV28
len: 14
CDR3nt: TGTGCCAGCAGTCTCAGGGTTCGTAATTCACCCCTCCACTTT
CDR3aa: CASSLRVRNSPLHF

d_gene: .
j_gene: TRBJ1-5
abundance: .
v_gene: TRBV9
len: 16
CDR3nt: TGTGCCAGCAGCGTGGGGCCGGGCCCGAGCGACCAGCCCCAGCATTTT
CDR3aa: CASSVGPGPSDQPQHF

d_gene: .
j_gene: TRBJ1-4
abundance: .
v_gene: TRBV5-4
len: 15
CDR3nt: TGTGCCAGCAGCTTGATCACAGCAACTAATGAAAAACTGTTTTTT
CDR3aa: CASSLITATNEKLFF

d_gene: .
j_gene: TRBJ1-3
abundance: .
v_gene: TRBV7-8
len: 15
CDR3nt: TGTGCCAGCAGCTTATCGTGGTCCTCTGGAAACACCATATATTTT
CDR3aa: CASSLSWSSGNTIYF

d_gene: .
j_gene: TRBJ1-2
abundance: .
v_gene: TRBV27
len: 18
CDR3nt: TGTGCCAGCAGTTCTCGGTTTCGACAAGATCCTACCCCCTATGGCTACACCTTC
CDR3aa: CASSSRFRQDPTPYGYTF

d_gene: TRBD2
j_gene: TRBJ2-5
abundance: .
v_gene: TRBV6-1
len: 18
CDR3nt: TGTGCCAGCAGTGACCCTCGGGCTAGCGGGGGGGGCACCGAGACCCAGTACTTC
CDR3aa: CASSDPRASGGGTETQYF

d_gene: .
j_gene: TRBJ1-5
abundance: .
v_gene: TRBV19
len: 17
CDR3nt: TGTGCCAGTAGTATAGGTCCCTCGCGGCTGGGCAATCAGCCCCAGCATTTT
CDR3aa: CASSIGPSRLGNQPQHF

d_gene: TRBD1
j_gene: TRBJ2-1
abundance: .
v_gene: TRBV4-1
len: 15
CDR3nt: TGCGCCAGCAGCCTCGGACAGGGGGCGTACAATGAGCAGTTCTTC
CDR3aa: CASSLGQGAYNEQFF

d_gene: .
j_gene: TRBJ1-2
abundance: .
v_gene: TRBV3-1/TRBV3-2
len: 14
CDR3nt: TGTGCCAGCAGCCCTCCAGGGGACGGCTATGGCTACACCTTC
CDR3aa: CASSPPGDGYGYTF

d_gene: TRBD1
j_gene: TRBJ1-4
abundance: .
v_gene: TRBV9
len: 15
CDR3nt: TGTGCCAGCAGCGCCGGACAGGAGATTAATGAAAAACTGTTTTTT
CDR3aa: CASSAGQEINEKLFF

d_gene: TRBD1
j_gene: TRBJ2-5
abundance: .
v_gene: TRBV4-2
len: 13
CDR3nt: TGTGCCAGCAGCTCCCGGACAGGCGAGACCCAGTACTTC
CDR3aa: CASSSRTGETQYF

d_gene: .
j_gene: TRBJ1-6
abundance: .
v_gene: TRBV7-2
len: 15
CDR3nt: TGTGCCAGCAGCAGCCAGACAGGCTTGAATTCACCCCTCCACTTT
CDR3aa: CASSSQTGLNSPLHF

d_gene: TRBD1
j_gene: TRBJ1-5
abundance: .
v_gene: TRBV4-1
len: 13
CDR3nt: TGCGCCAGCAGCCAACAGGGGGATCAGCCCCAGCATTTT
CDR3aa: CASSQQGDQPQHF

d_gene: .
j_gene: TRBJ1-1
abundance: .
v_gene: TRBV5-4
len: 13
CDR3nt: TGTGCCAGCAGCTTGCCTCCAGGTACTGAAGCTTTCTTT
CDR3aa: CASSLPPGTEAFF

d_gene: TRBD2
j_gene: TRBJ2-1
abundance: .
v_gene: TRBV28
len: 16
CDR3nt: TGTGCCAGCAGATCCGGGACTAGCGGGATAAACAATGAGCAGTTCTTC
CDR3aa: CASRSGTSGINNEQFF

d_gene: .
j_gene: TRBJ2-5
abundance: .
v_gene: TRBV11-2
len: 13
CDR3nt: TGTGCCAGCAGCTTAGGGGGCCAAGAGACCCAGTACTTC
CDR3aa: CASSLGGQETQYF

d_gene: TRBD2
j_gene: TRBJ2-7
abundance: .
v_gene: TRBV4-1
len: 14
CDR3nt: TGCGCCAGCAGCCAAGAACGAGCGGGGGGCGAGCAGTACTTC
CDR3aa: CASSQERAGGEQYF

d_gene: .
j_gene: TRBJ2-2
abundance: .
v_gene: TRBV6-5
len: 14
CDR3nt: TGTGCCAGCAGTTATGGTCGGAACACCGGGGAGCTGTTTTTT
CDR3aa: CASSYGRNTGELFF

d_gene: TRBD2
j_gene: TRBJ2-7
abundance: .
v_gene: TRBV20-1
len: 11
CDR3nt: TGCAGTGTTGCGGGGGGCCGAGGGCAGTACTTC
CDR3aa: CSVAGGRGQYF

d_gene: .
j_gene: TRBJ1-5
abundance: .
v_gene: TRBV21-1
len: 19
CDR3nt: TGTGCCAGCAGCAAAGAGGGAGACAGGGGGTTTATTAGCAATCAGCCCCAGCATTTT
CDR3aa: CASSKEGDRGFISNQPQHF

d_gene: TRBD1
j_gene: TRBJ1-5
abundance: .
v_gene: TRBV28
len: 14
CDR3nt: TGTGCCAGCAGGGGACAGGGGAGGACGCGGCCCCAGCATTTT
CDR3aa: CASRGQGRTRPQHF

d_gene: TRBD2
j_gene: TRBJ2-5
abundance: once
v_gene: TRBV5-5
len: 18
CDR3nt: TGTGCCAGCAGCTTGGGAATGACTAGCGGGGGGCCGGGAGAGACCCAGTACTTC
CDR3aa: CASSLGMTSGGPGETQYF

d_gene: .
j_gene: TRBJ1-6
abundance: .
v_gene: TRBV4-2
len: 17
CDR3nt: TGTGCCAGCAGCCAAGCTGTTGGGGGGGCGGGGAATTCACCCCTCCACTTT
CDR3aa: CASSQAVGGAGNSPLHF

d_gene: .
j_gene: TRBJ2-2
abundance: .
v_gene: TRBV7-8
len: 15
CDR3nt: TGTGCCAGCAGCTTATTAGTCGGCCTCGCCGGGGAGCTGTTTTTT
CDR3aa: CASSLLVGLAGELFF

d_gene: TRBD1
j_gene: TRBJ1-2
abundance: .
v_gene: TRBV28
len: 16
CDR3nt: TGTGCCAGCCGCCAACCCTCCGAGGACAGGGACTATGGCTACACCTTC
CDR3aa: CASRQPSEDRDYGYTF

d_gene: TRBD2
j_gene: TRBJ2-1
abundance: once
v_gene: TRBV4-1
len: 18
CDR3nt: TGCGCCAGCAGCCAGGGGACTAGCGGGGGGCTTATTTACAATGAGCAGTTCTTC
CDR3aa: CASSQGTSGGLIYNEQFF

d_gene: .
j_gene: TRBJ2-5
abundance: few
v_gene: TRBV29-1
len: 14
CDR3nt: TGCAGCGTTGAAGTGGGGACTTTCCATACAGCCCAGTACTTC
CDR3aa: CSVEVGTFHTAQYF

d_gene: .
j_gene: TRBJ1-4
abundance: few
v_gene: TRBV6-5
len: 14
CDR3nt: TGTGCCAGCAGTTCCGGACAGATAAGTGAAAAACTGTTTTTT
CDR3aa: CASSSGQISEKLFF

d_gene: .
j_gene: TRBJ2-7
abundance: .
v_gene: TRBV2
len: 13
CDR3nt: TGTGCCAGCATACTAGGGCTTTTCCACGAGCAGTACTTC
CDR3aa: CASILGLFHEQYF

d_gene: TRBD1
j_gene: TRBJ1-2
abundance: .
v_gene: TRBV20-1
len: 11
CDR3nt: TGCAGTGCTGTCCACAGGGGGTTAGTACCCTTC
CDR3aa: CSAVHRGLVPF

d_gene: TRBD1
j_gene: TRBJ1-4
abundance: .
v_gene: TRBV19
len: 15
CDR3nt: TGTGCCACTGGACAGGGGGCAGGCACTAATGAAAAACTGTTTTTT
CDR3aa: CATGQGAGTNEKLFF

d_gene: .
j_gene: TRBJ1-5
abundance: .
v_gene: TRBV30
len: 13
CDR3nt: TGTGCCTGGAGTCTCACGTCCAATCAGCCCCAGCATTTT
CDR3aa: CAWSLTSNQPQHF

d_gene: .
j_gene: TRBJ2-7
abundance: .
v_gene: TRBV30
len: 14
CDR3nt: TGTGCCTGGAGCACGGAAAGGGATAATTACGAGCAGTACTTC
CDR3aa: CAWSTERDNYEQYF

d_gene: TRBD2
j_gene: TRBJ2-1
abundance: .
v_gene: TRBV20-1
len: 16
CDR3nt: TGCAGTGCTGGTGGGGGTGTGGGGACTAATTGGGATGAGCAGTTCTTC
CDR3aa: CSAGGGVGTNWDEQFF

d_gene: .
j_gene: TRBJ2-3
abundance: .
v_gene: TRBV4-1
len: 16
CDR3nt: TGCGCCAGCAGCCAAGATACTGTGACGCCGACAGATACGCAGTATTTT
CDR3aa: CASSQDTVTPTDTQYF

d_gene: TRBD1
j_gene: TRBJ2-3
abundance: .
v_gene: TRBV28
len: 14
CDR3nt: TGCAAAACCACCTCGGGACAGGTCACAGATACGCAGTATTTT
CDR3aa: CKTTSGQVTDTQYF

d_gene: .
j_gene: TRBJ1-1
abundance: .
v_gene: TRBV29-1
len: 14
CDR3nt: TGCAGCGTAGGCGACAGTGTTCTTAACACTGAAGCTTTCTTT
CDR3aa: CSVGDSVLNTEAFF

d_gene: TRBD1
j_gene: TRBJ2-7
abundance: .
v_gene: TRBV28
len: 15
CDR3nt: TGTGCCAGCAGCAGATCCGAACAGGGGTCCTACGAGCAGTACTTC
CDR3aa: CASSRSEQGSYEQYF

d_gene: TRBD1
j_gene: TRBJ1-3
abundance: once
v_gene: TRBV18
len: 15
CDR3nt: TGTGCCAGCTCACCCCAGGGGGCGTCTGGAAACACCATATATTTT
CDR3aa: CASSPQGASGNTIYF

d_gene: .
j_gene: TRBJ2-6
abundance: .
v_gene: TRBV29-1
len: 15
CDR3nt: TGCAGCGCCTATGGAGGGCCGACTGGGGCCAACGTCCTGACTTTC
CDR3aa: CSAYGGPTGANVLTF

d_gene: .
j_gene: TRBJ1-2
abundance: once
v_gene: TRBV9
len: 15
CDR3nt: TGTGCCAGCAGCGTAGGGATTGGGGGCTCGGAGGGCTACACCTTC
CDR3aa: CASSVGIGGSEGYTF

d_gene: .
j_gene: TRBJ2-1
abundance: .
v_gene: TRBV4-1
len: 16
CDR3nt: TGCGCCAGCAGCCAAGTCCTGTCTCGACCCAACAATGAGCAGTTCTTC
CDR3aa: CASSQVLSRPNNEQFF

d_gene: .
j_gene: TRBJ1-1
abundance: .
v_gene: TRBV3-1/TRBV3-2
len: 16
CDR3nt: TGTGCCAGCAGCCAAGCGAGGACAGCCATGAACACTGAAGCTTTCTTT
CDR3aa: CASSQARTAMNTEAFF

d_gene: .
j_gene: TRBJ2-7
abundance: .
v_gene: TRBV12-3/TRBV12-4
len: 13
CDR3nt: TGTGCCAGCAGTTTAGGGGTCAGAGACGAGCAGTACTTC
CDR3aa: CASSLGVRDEQYF

d_gene: TRBD1
j_gene: TRBJ2-7
abundance: once
v_gene: TRBV19
len: 15
CDR3nt: TGTGCCACAGGGGGACAGGGAAGAACCTCCGGGGAGCAGTACTTC
CDR3aa: CATGGQGRTSGEQYF

d_gene: .
j_gene: TRBJ1-1
abundance: .
v_gene: TRBV6-5
len: 15
CDR3nt: TGTGCCAGCAGTTTAGGCGGGGGCTTGGACACTGAAGCTTTCTTT
CDR3aa: CASSLGGGLDTEAFF

d_gene: .
j_gene: TRBJ2-1
abundance: .
v_gene: TRBV5-1
len: 14
CDR3nt: TGCGCCAGCAGCTTCCAGCGCCCCTACAATGAGCAGTTCTTC
CDR3aa: CASSFQRPYNEQFF